This T cell receptor beta chain originates from a study of T cell repertoires in cytomegalovirus infection. Study at large: CMV infection together with matching HLA type was indicated by public TCR beta signatures.

MiXCR, applied by TCRdb to the reads, yields one record per CDR3 protein. Counted here are 200,000 or so distinct CDR3 sequences, approximately 20% occurring once; the ten biggest clones make up approximately 2.9%. Study-wide results and caveats: Using cumulative public TCR beta family frequency, the authors identified those who carried CMV together with the relevant HLA. HLA-C-restricted, CMV-specific TCR beta clonotypes were dominant ex vivo.

This clonotype was picked up many times. Antigen specificity is unknown. What was sequenced was PBMCs. The clonotype comes from a human donor in good health (CMV status not recorded). Some clones in this sample may be carry-over from other donors' samples.

The CDR3 protein is CASSFVVAGPPYNEQFF. The CDR3 DNA follows: TGTGCCAGCAGCTTTGTAGTAGCGGGGCCTCCCTACAATGAGCAGTTCTTC. The chain recombines TRBV7-2 with TRBJ2-1; 8 bases align to TRBD2. Germline V CDR1 and CDR2: SGHTA, FQGNSA. J was trimmed by 2 bases and V by 3 bases; bases with no gene match: 9. CDR3 length: 17 residues.